This TCR beta chain emerged from a study of T cell responses to AZD1222 COVID-19 vaccine. Study-wide findings and caveats: Donors were mostly white British, more females; clonal diversity possibly underestimated.

This clone was observed once. What it binds is not known. The length of the CDR3 is 14 residues. V dropped 6 bases and J dropped 5; count of bases not matched to a gene: 4. The V gene's germline CDR1 is SNHLY and CDR2 FYNNEI. The assay was immunoSEQ multiplex PCR, and TCRdb's table has in-frame clones only and misses some. The table includes about 100,000 clones, 85% to 95% detected once. The rearrangement links TRBV2 to TRBJ2-3; 11 positions agree with TRBD1. The receptor was derived from an adult in good health. Source: peripheral blood, taken on day 0 of AZD1222 vaccination. The CDR3 is CASRDRGLRDTQYF. DNA for the CDR3: TGTGCCAGCAGGGACAGGGGGCTGAGAGATACGCAGTATTTT. The full variable domain, rest sourced from reference TRBV2 and TRBJ2-3, is EPEVTQTPSHQVTQMGQEVILRCVPISNHLYFYWYRQILGQKVEFLVSFYNNEISEKSEIFDDQFSVERPDGSNFTLKIRSTKLEDSAMYFCASRDRGLRDTQYFGPGTRLTVL.